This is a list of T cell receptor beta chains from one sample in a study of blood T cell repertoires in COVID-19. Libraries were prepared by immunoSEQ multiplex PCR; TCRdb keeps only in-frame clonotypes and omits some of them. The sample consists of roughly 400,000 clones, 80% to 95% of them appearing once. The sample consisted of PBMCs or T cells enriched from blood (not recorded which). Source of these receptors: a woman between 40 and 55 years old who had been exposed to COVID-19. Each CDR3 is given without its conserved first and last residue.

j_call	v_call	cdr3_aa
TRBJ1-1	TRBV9	ASSPGIRASEAF
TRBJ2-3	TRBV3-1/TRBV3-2	ASSPTRGTDTQY
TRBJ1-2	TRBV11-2	ASSFRQGDYGYT
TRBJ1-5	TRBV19	ASSIGQNQPQH
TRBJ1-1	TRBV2	ASSRQAINTEAF
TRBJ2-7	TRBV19	ASSDSSPREQY
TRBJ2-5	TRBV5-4	ASKVAHQETQY
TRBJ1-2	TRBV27	ASSFLRTGDINYGYT
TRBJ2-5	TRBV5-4	ASSRTGLRETQY
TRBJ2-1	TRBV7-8	ASSHNSGQNSYNEQF
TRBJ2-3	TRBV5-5	ASSSRPVNGDTQY
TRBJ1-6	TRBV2	ASSEEANSPLH
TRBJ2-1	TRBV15	ATKGGDRVVNEQF